The next 20 T cell receptor beta chains were all read from a single sample in a study of metastatic and nonmetastatic thyroid tumors. Through MiXCR, TCRdb re-clonotyped the PCR reads. The repertoire holds 40,000 or so clones, with roughly 26% as singletons. Nobody among the patients had been given any treatment before thyroid surgery. The sequenced sample consisted of blood. The receptor set was obtained from a female donor with papillary thyroid cancer or a benign thyroid nodule (not recorded which). Some clones in this sample may be carry-over from other donors' samples.

This clone has at least ten counts. This sequence joins TRBV6-1 and TRBJ2-6; D possibly matches TRBD1 or TRBD2 (6 bases each). The V and J ends lost 7 bases and 0 bases respectively, with 13 bases between them. Germline lookup yields CDR1 MNHNS and CDR2 SASEGT. The CDR3 runs to 16 residues. The CDR3 loop reads CASIFGGYSGANVLTF. In nucleotides, the CDR3 is TGTGCCAGCATTTTCGGGGGCTACTCTGGGGCCAACGTCCTGACTTTC.

The genes are TRBV7-2 and TRBJ2-7; D perhaps matches TRBD1 (5 bases). CDR1 SGHTA and CDR2 FQGNSA come from the germline V gene. This CDR3 has 14 residues. Between the trimmed V and J ends, which lost 3 bases and 5 bases, there was a span of 14 bases. The CDR3 DNA reads as TGTGCCAGCAGCTTTGGGCGACAGTCGAACGAGCAGTACTTC. Protein sequence: CASSFGRQSNEQYF. The full variable domain, with the rest looked up from reference TRBV7-2 and TRBJ2-7, is GAGVSQSPSNKVTEKGKDVELRCDPISGHTALYWYRQSLGQGLEFLIYFQGNSAPDKSGLPSDRFSAERTGGSVSTLTIQRTQQEDSAVYLCASSFGRQSNEQYFGPGTRLTVT.

This clone was observed a few times. The chain uses TRBV28 and TRBJ2-1; perhaps TRBD1 as D (6 bases). The CDR3 extends over 15 amino acids. CDR1 and CDR2 (germline): MDHEN, SYDVKM. V was cut by 7 bases and J by 2 bases, with 15 bases left in between. CDR3 sequence: CASNPNRATYNEQFF. CDR3 nucleotides: TGTGCCAGCAATCCAAACAGGGCGACCTACAATGAGCAGTTCTTC. The full variable domain, in which reference TRBV28 and TRBJ2-1 provide the parts outside the CDR3, is DVKVTQSSRYLVKRTGEKVFLECVQDMDHENMFWYRQDPGLGLRLIYFSYDVKMKEKGDIPEGYSVSREKKERFSLILESASTNQTSMYLCASNPNRATYNEQFFGPGTRLTVL.

Comment on this clone: Other DNA sequences of this sample code for an identical CDR3. The chain couples TRBV27 to TRBJ1-4, with D perhaps matching TRBD1 (6 bases). The CDR3 has 14 residues. Germline V gives CDR1 MNHEY, CDR2 SMNVEV (reference sequence). Trimming cost V 5 bases and J 8 bases, with 15 bases left between them. The DNA of the CDR3 is TGTGCCAGCAGTAGAACAGGGCCGCTCGAAAAACTGTTTTTT. Translation gives CASSRTGPLEKLFF.

This clone is medium-sized within its sample. The chain carries TRBV11-3 and TRBJ2-7; the match to TRBD2 covers 12 bases. Germline CDR1 SGHNT, CDR2 YENEEA. This CDR3 is built from 15 residues. Trimming removed 5 bases from V and 7 bases from J; junction bases left unmatched: 9. The CDR3 coding sequence is TGTGCCAGCAGCGACTCTAGCGGGAGGGCCGGGGAGCAGTACTTC. It encodes CASSDSSGRAGEQYF.

This clone was detected only a few times. The J gene is TRBJ2-7, the V gene TRBV2, with TRBD2 identical over 10 bases. The junction had 9 bases not matched to a gene; V was cut back by 7 bases and J by 6 bases. This CDR3 has 14 residues. CDR1 is SNHLY and CDR2 is FYNNEI in the germline V gene. This CDR3 reads CASTALAGAFEQYF. Here the CDR3 DNA reads TGTGCCAGCACCGCCCTAGCGGGAGCGTTCGAGCAGTACTTC.

This clone was found many times. The CDR3 is CASSPLVFDEQFF. CDR3 bases: TGCGCCAGCAGCCCACTAGTTTTCGATGAGCAGTTCTTC. The chain couples TRBV5-1 to TRBJ2-1, with TRBD2 as a possible D gene (5 bases). The CDR3 loop spans 13 amino acids. CDR1 and CDR2 from the germline V gene are SGHRS and YFSETQ. The germline V and J ends were trimmed by 4 bases and 8 bases, with 13 bases remaining between them.

Details on this clone: A read error may produce the germline difference seen at one junction end. The J gene is TRBJ2-5, the V gene TRBV5-1; a weak D match, TRBD2 (6 bases). The CDR3 covers 15 residues. Germline-derived CDR1 and CDR2 are SGHRS and YFSETQ. This CDR3 reads CASSLVAGSGETKYF. In DNA, the CDR3 is TGCGCCAGCAGTTTGGTAGCAGGTTCGGGGGAGACCAAGTACTTC.

This chain connects TRBV12-3 or TRBV12-4 to TRBJ2-7; 9 nucleotides match TRBD2. The CDR3 length is 16 residues. The J segment lost 6 bases and the V segment lost 4 bases, leaving 13 bases of the junction unmatched. The CDR3 DNA reads TGTGCCAGCAGTTGGGGCGGGAGGGCTGTCGGGGGCGAGCAGTACTTC. It is translated as CASSWGGRAVGGEQYF.

This clone occurred many times. The V and J genes are TRBV5-1 and TRBJ1-3; the D is unclear. The CDR3 is made up of 15 amino acids. V shed 0 bases and J shed 2 bases, with 9 bases lying between them. Germline CDR1 and CDR2: SGHRS and YFSETQ. The chain's CDR3 is CASSLGSSPGNTIYF. DNA for the CDR3: TGCGCCAGCAGCTTGGGGTCCAGTCCTGGAAACACCATATATTTT.

This clone was recorded at least ten times. The chain recombines TRBV12-3 or TRBV12-4 with TRBJ1-1; weak D call: TRBD1 (5 bases). Trimming pared 6 bases from V and 5 bases from J, leaving 16 bases between. This CDR3 has 14 residues. The CDR3 sequence: CASSRSRGDTEAFF. In DNA form, the CDR3 reads TGTGCCAGCAGCCGGTCCCGGGGCGATACTGAAGCTTTCTTT.

This clone was counted many times. J is TRBJ2-1 and V is TRBV18; TRBD1 matches 7 bases. V trimming: 3 bases; J trimming: 13 bases; junction bases outside the gene matches: 6. Per the germline V gene, CDR1 is KGHSH and CDR2 is LQKENI. This CDR3 is built from 12 residues. CDR3 region: CASSPGEGAQFF. CDR3 DNA: TGTGCCAGCTCACCTGGAGAGGGGGCACAGTTCTTC.

This clone occurred many times. V is TRBV5-6 and J is TRBJ1-2; D may be TRBD1 (5 bases). The V gene lost 4 bases and the J gene lost 6 bases, with 19 bases spanning the gap. The V gene's germline CDR1 is SGHDT and CDR2 YYEEEE. CDR3 length: 15 amino acids. The CDR3 sequence: CASSPRWSGSDGYTF. As DNA, the CDR3 is TGTGCCAGCAGCCCACGGTGGTCAGGGTCGGATGGCTACACCTTC.

V and J are TRBV20-1 and TRBJ1-5; D may be TRBD1 (5 bases). Germline V gives CDR1 DFQATT, CDR2 SNEGSKA (reference sequence). V was trimmed by 6 bases and J by 0 bases, leaving 12 bases between them. The CDR3 runs 14 residues. The CDR3 DNA reads TGCAGTGCCGGACACCCATATAGCAATCAGCCCCAGCATTTT. It yields the protein CSAGHPYSNQPQHF.

This clone is judged medium-sized (0.01 to 0.1%). The gene calls are TRBV27 and TRBJ1-6; 7 bases align to TRBD1. There are 16 residues in the CDR3. Germline CDR1 MNHEY, CDR2 SMNVEV (reference sequence). J lost 0 bases, V lost 6 bases, and 5 bases had no gene match. The CDR3 DNA is TGTGCCAGCAGACCCACAGGGGACTCCTATAATTCACCCCTCCACTTT. Protein: CASRPTGDSYNSPLHF.

This clone has a count of ten or more. This chain connects TRBV7-6 to TRBJ2-2; 10 nucleotides line up with TRBD1. The CDR3 has 15 amino acids. The germline V gene has CDR1 SGHVS and CDR2 FNYEAQ. The junction had 5 bases not matched to a gene; V was cut back by 5 bases and J by 5 bases. CDR3 nucleotides: TGTGCCAGCAGCCCGGGGACAGGGGATACCGGGGAGCTGTTTTTT. This sequence encodes CASSPGTGDTGELFF.

Comments on this clone: One end of the junction varies from germline; a read error may be responsible. The genes are TRBV6-1 and TRBJ2-3, with 16 bases fitting TRBD2. This CDR3 comprises 15 residues. From germline, CDR1 is MNHNS and CDR2 SASEGT. The CDR3 coding sequence is TGTGCCAGCAGGGGACTAGCGGGAGGGCTAGATACACAGTATTTT. Translated: CASRGLAGGLDTQYF.

The V and J genes are TRBV6-5 and TRBJ2-7, with no clear D. This CDR3 spans 16 amino acids. Germline V gene data show CDR1 as MNHEY and CDR2 as SVGAGI. Trimming shortened V by 0 bases and J by 1 base, and 13 bases separated the two germline ends. CDR3 region: CASSYSRAATSYEQYF. The CDR3 bases are TGTGCCAGCAGTTACTCACGCGCGGCTACTTCCTACGAGCAGTACTTC.

This clone was observed many times. The identical CDR3 is also encoded by other nucleotide sequences in the sample. CDR3 sequence: CSATGTSGGSTDTQYF. CDR3 coding DNA: TGCAGTGCCACCGGGACTAGCGGGGGGAGCACAGATACGCAGTATTTT. This chain links TRBV20-1 with TRBJ2-3, with TRBD2 matching over 15 bases. J gave up 0 bases and V 6 bases, and 4 bases lay outside the gene matches. Germline V gene sequence: CDR1 DFQATT, CDR2 SNEGSKA (reference sequence). The CDR3 is 16 amino acids.

This clone has at least ten counts. This chain uses TRBV30 with TRBJ1-6, with unresolved D. CDR3 size: 12 residues. Trimming took 0 bases from V and 15 from J, leaving 12 bases between them. Germline CDR1 GTSNPN, CDR2 SVGIG (reference sequence). The CDR3 DNA follows: TGTGCCTGGAGTGTACTCTCGAGGGTCCTCCACTTT. Protein product: CAWSVLSRVLHF.